The 23 T cell receptor beta chains in this list originate from one sample, sequenced in a study of blood T cells in healthy people across ages. Primers used in a second PCR of about 7 to 11 cycles were a sample-barcoded 5' primer and a J-beta primer mix. TCRdb analysed the 5' RACE reads with MiXCR anew, one entry per CDR3 protein. The table lists roughly 800,000 distinct CDR3 sequences, around 36% of them singletons, with roughly 13% in the top ten. Source material: blood. The receptors stem from a man aged 18 to 30 in good health.

The chain couples TRBV5-1 to TRBJ1-1; TRBD1 matches 12 bases. This CDR3 has 18 amino acids. Germline CDR1 is SGHRS and CDR2 is YFSETQ. The V gene end was trimmed by 6 bases and the J gene end by 2 bases; junction bases not matched to a gene: 14. The CDR3 DNA sequence: TGCGCCAGCACCGGACACCGGGACAGGGGGCGGGGAAACACTGAAGCTTTCTTT. Translation: CASTGHRDRGRGNTEAFF.

The V and J genes are TRBV5-1 and TRBJ2-3; 10 bases align to TRBD1. Germline CDR1 is SGHRS and CDR2 is YFSETQ. The CDR3 spans 16 residues. Trimming cost V 4 bases and J 1 base; bases outside gene matches: 6. The CDR3 loop reads CASSAGTGDGTDTQYF. The CDR3 nucleotides are TGCGCCAGCAGCGCGGGGACAGGGGACGGCACAGATACGCAGTATTTT.

The rearrangement uses TRBV20-1 and TRBJ1-5, with 7 bases fitting TRBD1. V shed 5 bases, J shed 9 bases, and the junction held 13 bases outside the gene matches. This CDR3 region has 14 residues. Germline values: CDR1 DFQATT, CDR2 SNEGSKA (reference sequence). The CDR3 region is CSAGPPGGRPPQHF. For the CDR3, the DNA is TGCAGTGCTGGTCCCCCAGGGGGTAGGCCGCCCCAGCATTTT.

This clonotype has only one observation. This rearrangement joins TRBV6-2 or TRBV6-3 to TRBJ2-3; D is possibly TRBD2 (5 bases). Germline V lookup: CDR1 MNHEY, CDR2 SVGEGT. The CDR3 spans 13 residues. V was pared by 0 bases and J by 6 bases, with 7 bases between. The CDR3 nucleotides read TGTGCCAGCAGTTACTCGTGGAGGGATACGCAGTATTTT. Residues: CASSYSWRDTQYF.

V is TRBV6-2 or TRBV6-3 and J is TRBJ1-2; D gene unclear. CDR1 and CDR2 from the germline V gene are MNHEY and SVGEGT. This CDR3 is 15 amino acids long. V was trimmed by 4 bases and J by 6 bases, leaving 18 bases between them. The CDR3 reads CASSSSLALWDGYTF. The DNA of the CDR3 is TGTGCCAGCAGTTCCTCCCTGGCCCTATGGGATGGCTACACCTTC.

This chain uses TRBV29-1 with TRBJ2-1; a possible D gene is TRBD1 (6 bases). CDR1 is SQVTM, CDR2 ANQGSEA, per germline. V lost 1 base and J 4 bases, leaving 11 bases between the germline ends. This CDR3 is 14 amino acids long. Here the CDR3 reads CSVEGGQAYNEQFF. In DNA, the CDR3 is TGCAGCGTTGAAGGGGGGCAGGCTTACAATGAGCAGTTCTTC.

This clonotype was seen only a few times. The chain joins TRBV29-1 to TRBJ2-7, with 9 bases matching TRBD2. There are 14 residues in the CDR3. Trimming took 4 bases from V and 7 from J; bases not matched to a gene: 11. Per the germline V gene, CDR1 is SQVTM and CDR2 is ANQGSEA. In nucleotides, the CDR3 is TGCAGCGTTGTCATGCGGGGGGGTTATAATGAGCAGTACTTC. Translated: CSVVMRGGYNEQYF.

This clonotype was counted between two and nine times. V and J are TRBV6-1 and TRBJ2-1; 7 nucleotides line up with TRBD1. The CDR3 totals 16 residues. V shed 0 bases and J 5 bases; nucleotides not matched to a gene: 7. CDR1 and CDR2 from the germline V gene are MNHNS and SASEGT. In DNA, the CDR3 is TGTGCCAGCAGTGAAGCGATGTCACAGGGGAACAATGAGCAGTTCTTC. Residues: CASSEAMSQGNNEQFF.

The gene calls are TRBV12-3 or TRBV12-4 and TRBJ2-3; 8 bases agree with TRBD2. With V trimmed by 1 base and J by 1 base, 4 bases remained unmatched. The CDR3 covers 16 residues. CDR3 loop: CASSLVRGVRTDTQYF. The DNA for the CDR3 is TGTGCCAGCAGTTTAGTGCGGGGGGTACGCACAGATACGCAGTATTTT.

This chain connects TRBV5-6 to TRBJ2-3, with a weak D call TRBD1 (5 bases). In germline, CDR1 is SGHDT, CDR2 YYEEEE. The CDR3 is 16 residues long. V dropped 4 bases and J dropped 3 bases, with 18 bases sitting between them. The CDR3 DNA reads as TGTGCCAGCAGCCCCACGCCAGGGTATGGAACAGATACGCAGTATTTT. This gives the protein CASSPTPGYGTDTQYF.

CDR3 in amino acids: CASSQYRGTTDTQYF. Written as DNA, the CDR3 is TGCGCCAGCAGCCAATACAGGGGTACCACAGATACGCAGTATTTT. V and J are TRBV4-3 and TRBJ2-3, with 7 positions matching TRBD1. V shed 2 bases, J shed 2 bases, and the junction held 4 bases outside the gene matches. The germline V gene encodes CDR1 LGHNA and CDR2 YSLEER. This CDR3 region has 15 residues.

This clonotype was counted a few times. This chain uses TRBV6-2 or TRBV6-3 with TRBJ2-1; TRBD1 might be the D (5 bases). Germline assignment: CDR1 MNHEY and CDR2 SVGEGT. Trimming removed 4 bases at V and 2 bases at J, with 9 bases between. There are 14 residues in the CDR3. The CDR3: CASSWQGTYNEQFF. The CDR3 region has the DNA TGTGCCAGCAGTTGGCAGGGAACCTACAATGAGCAGTTCTTC.

This clonotype was recorded a few times. This CDR3 is CASRSSWGFGNTEAFF. The CDR3, as DNA: TGTGCCAGCAGGTCCTCGTGGGGCTTCGGGAACACTGAAGCTTTCTTT. V is TRBV12-3 or TRBV12-4 and J is TRBJ1-1; D perhaps matches TRBD1 (5 bases). The CDR3 is made up of 16 amino acids. Trimming stripped 6 bases from V and 1 base from J, with 18 bases between.

This clonotype was counted only a few times. The rearrangement joins TRBV5-1 to TRBJ1-1; D not certain. This CDR3 region has 15 residues. V was cut by 5 bases and J by 1 base, with 15 bases left in between. The germline gives CDR1 SGHRS, CDR2 YFSETQ. CDR3 DNA: TGCGCCAGCAGTACCCATTTTCCAGCGAACACTGAAGCTTTCTTT. It codes for CASSTHFPANTEAFF.

At least ten counts were recorded for this clonotype. The rearrangement uses TRBV7-2 and TRBJ2-5, with a weak D call TRBD1 (5 bases). The germline V gene has CDR1 SGHTA and CDR2 FQGNSA. The CDR3 is 15 residues long. Trimming removed 1 base from V and 1 base from J, with 10 bases in between. Here the CDR3 reads CASSLGGGPQETQYF. For the CDR3, the DNA is TGTGCCAGCAGCTTAGGGGGCGGCCCCCAAGAGACCCAGTACTTC.

The chain is built from TRBV20-1 and TRBJ2-1, with 10 positions matching TRBD1. The CDR3 covers 15 residues. Trimming cost V 4 bases and J 3 bases; bases outside gene matches: 6. CDR1 is DFQATT and CDR2 is SNEGSKA in the germline V gene (reference sequence). The DNA of the CDR3 is TGCAGTGCTATTGGCTGGACAGGGGGCTACAATGAGCAGTTCTTC. This gives the protein CSAIGWTGGYNEQFF.

The chain combines TRBV12-3 or TRBV12-4 with TRBJ2-3, with TRBD2 matching over 7 bases. V lost 5 bases to trimming and J lost 4 bases; unmatched junction nucleotides: 3. The CDR3 spans 13 residues. In DNA form, the CDR3 reads TGTGCCAGCAGTGCCACTAGCGCAGATACGCAGTATTTT. It is translated as CASSATSADTQYF.

The rearrangement links TRBV29-1 to TRBJ2-7, with D possibly TRBD1 on 6 matching bases. CDR3 length equals 12 residues. Germline V lookup: CDR1 SQVTM, CDR2 ANQGSEA. Trimming pared 4 bases from V and 1 base from J, leaving 8 bases between. CDR3 region: CSVVQGSYEQYF. The CDR3 DNA follows: TGCAGCGTTGTGCAGGGGTCCTACGAGCAGTACTTC.

This chain links TRBV6-2 or TRBV6-3 with TRBJ2-1, with 8 bases aligning to TRBD2. CDR1 MNHEY and CDR2 SVGEGT come from the germline V gene. With V trimmed by 0 bases and J by 5 bases, 3 bases remained unmatched. CDR3 length: 15 residues. As DNA, the CDR3 is TGTGCCAGCAGTTACTCCCAACTAGCGGACAATGAGCAGTTCTTC. Residues: CASSYSQLADNEQFF.

The chain has TRBV12-3 or TRBV12-4 and TRBJ2-4, with 11 nucleotides matching TRBD2. Matching the DNA end better, TRBJ2-7 makes the J call doubtful. The CDR3 sequence is 16 residues long. The CDR3 DNA reads TGTGCCAGCACCGTGAGCCCTAGCGGGGGGACCTACGAGCAGTACTTC. Amino acids: CASTVSPSGGTYEQYF.

For this clonotype: The junction departs from the called germline gene at one end, perhaps through a read error. V is TRBV27 and J is TRBJ2-5; D is possibly TRBD2 (6 bases). Germline loops: CDR1 MNHEY, CDR2 SMNVEV (reference sequence). The CDR3 runs to 14 residues. The DNA of the CDR3 is TGTGCCGGCAGTCCACGGGACTGGGGAGAGACCCAGTACTTC. Its translation is CAGSPRDWGETQYF.

J is TRBJ2-1 and V is TRBV9; possible D gene TRBD2, 5 bases. Trimming stripped 0 bases from V and 0 bases from J, with 19 bases between. This CDR3 has 19 residues. CDR1 SGDLS and CDR2 YYNGEE come from the germline V gene. The CDR3 loop reads CASSVGGRAGFSSYNEQFF. The CDR3 region has the DNA TGTGCCAGCAGCGTAGGAGGGCGGGCGGGCTTCAGCTCCTACAATGAGCAGTTCTTC.

Note on this clonotype: A read error may be the cause here, since a much bigger clone is one base away. The genes are TRBV4-2 and TRBJ1-5; a weak D match, TRBD1 (5 bases). V was cut by 3 bases and J by 3 bases, with 12 bases left in between. The CDR3 consists of 15 residues. The germline gives CDR1 LGHNA, CDR2 YNFKEQ. The CDR3 nucleotides are TGTGCCAGCAGCCAGGTGGGACGGAACAATCAGCCCCAGCATTTT. Translating gives CASSQVGRNNQPQHF.